This TCR beta chain stems from a study of blood T cell repertoires in COVID-19. As processed by the authors: Reference gene primers were amplified, and this amplification served to estimate nucleated cell counts. TCRdb's copy holds only in-frame clones and misses some; the assay was immunoSEQ multiplex PCR. V and J calls and clone size are given by that table; D and trimming were obtained from the DNA. The sample consists of roughly 300,000 clones, 65% to 90% of them appearing once. With 5 bases clipped from V and 2 bases from J, the junction kept 1 base outside the gene matches. The CDR3 is 13 amino acids.

The sequenced sample consisted of PBMCs or T cells enriched from blood (not recorded which). V usage is TRBV12-3 or TRBV12-4 and J usage is TRBJ2-5; 8 bases are a match to TRBD1. This receptor was identified in a woman between 18 and 30 years old who had recovered from COVID-19. The CDR3 loop reads CASSRDRQETQYF. CDR3 sequence (DNA): TGTGCCAGCAGTCGGGACAGGCAAGAGACCCAGTACTTC.